Following are 4 T cell receptor beta chains from one sample sequenced in a study of OX40 agonist ivuxolimab in advanced cancers. TCRdb's table, derived via immunoSEQ multiplex PCR, lists solely in-frame clones and lacks some. The sample yields about 33,000 clones, roughly 81% seen once. This specimen was CD4+ or CD8+ T cells sorted from blood, taken in a trial of the OX40 agonist ivuxolimab. These receptor sequences come from an adult with an advanced solid tumor such as melanoma, head and neck, liver or kidney cancer.

The genes are TRBV11-2 and TRBJ2-5; D is possibly TRBD2 (6 bases). The V end was cut by 3 bases, the J end by 1 base, with 15 bases between. CDR1 is SGHAT and CDR2 is FQNNGV in the germline V gene. This CDR3 spans 16 amino acids. The CDR3 nucleotides are TGTGCCAGCAGCTTGGGTACGGCGGGGATCCAAGAGACCCAGTACTTC. Translating it yields CASSLGTAGIQETQYF.

This chain connects TRBV19 to TRBJ2-3; D may be TRBD1 or TRBD2 (6 bases each). In germline, CDR1 is LNHDA, CDR2 SQIVND (reference sequence). CDR3 length: 16 amino acids. Trimming stripped 10 bases from V and 3 bases from J, with 23 bases between. This CDR3 is CATDDRRGGQTDTQYF. CDR3 bases: TGTGCCACCGATGATCGGAGAGGGGGGCAGACAGATACGCAGTATTTT.

As concerns this clone: Different DNA sequences within this sample yield the same CDR3. The chain has TRBV7-3 and TRBJ1-2; 8 positions match TRBD1. Trimming removed 5 bases from V and 4 bases from J; junction bases left unmatched: 3. Germline V gives CDR1 SGHTA, CDR2 FQGTGA. The CDR3 has 13 residues. CDR3 DNA sequence: TGTGCCAGCAGCCGGACAGGGCGCTATGGCTACACCTTC. This codes for CASSRTGRYGYTF. The variable domain in full, with the rest retrieved from reference TRBV7-3 and TRBJ1-2, is GAGVSQTPSNKVTEKGKYVELRCDPISGHTALYWYRQSLGQGPEFLIYFQGTGAADDSGLPNDRFFAVRPEGSVSTLKIQRTERGDSAVYLCASSRTGRYGYTFGSGTRLTVV.

V gene TRBV30 combines with J gene TRBJ1-4; D is perhaps TRBD1 (5 bases). Germline loops: CDR1 GTSNPN, CDR2 SVGIG (reference sequence). Trimming stripped 3 bases from V and 8 bases from J, with 13 bases between. CDR3 size: 13 residues. CDR3 region: CAWSPRVIEKLFF. CDR3 DNA sequence: TGTGCCTGGAGCCCCAGGGTAATAGAAAAACTGTTTTTT.